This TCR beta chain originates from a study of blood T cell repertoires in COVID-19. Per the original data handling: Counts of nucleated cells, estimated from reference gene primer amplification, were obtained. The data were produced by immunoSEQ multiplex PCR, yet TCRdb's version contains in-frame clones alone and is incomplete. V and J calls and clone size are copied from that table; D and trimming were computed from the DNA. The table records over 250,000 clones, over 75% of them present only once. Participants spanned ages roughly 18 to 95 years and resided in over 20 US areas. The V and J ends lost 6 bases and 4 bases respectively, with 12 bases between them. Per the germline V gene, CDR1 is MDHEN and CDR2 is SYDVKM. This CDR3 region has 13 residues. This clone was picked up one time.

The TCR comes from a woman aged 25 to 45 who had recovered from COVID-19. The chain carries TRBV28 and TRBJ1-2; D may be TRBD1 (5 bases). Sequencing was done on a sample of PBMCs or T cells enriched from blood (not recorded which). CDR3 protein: CASRLWGRYGYTF. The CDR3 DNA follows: TGTGCCAGCAGACTATGGGGCCGCTATGGCTACACCTTC.